Reported below is one T cell receptor beta chain. TCRdb re-analysed the PCR reads in MiXCR, keeping a single row per CDR3 protein. The data hold around 470,000 distinct CDR3 sequences, with 25% observed a single time. V trimming: 7 bases; J trimming: 4 bases; junction bases outside the gene matches: 14. This CDR3 is built from 18 residues. Germline V lookup: CDR1 MNHEY, CDR2 SVGAGI. The record originates from a study of molecular identifiers for immune sequencing clone quantification. The sample consisted of naive CD8+ T cells from blood, with Jurkat cell RNA spiked in. Subset in this sample: FACS-sorted CD8+CD4-CCR7+CD45RA+ naive T cells. This chain uses TRBV6-5 with TRBJ2-7; 15 nucleotides agree with TRBD2. The receptor was derived from a human donor in good health. Some libraries in this study had Jurkat cell RNA spiked in. The chain's CDR3 is CASTHYWGLAGGMYEQYF. The CDR3 bases are TGTGCCAGCACTCATTATTGGGGACTAGCGGGAGGAATGTACGAGCAGTACTTC.